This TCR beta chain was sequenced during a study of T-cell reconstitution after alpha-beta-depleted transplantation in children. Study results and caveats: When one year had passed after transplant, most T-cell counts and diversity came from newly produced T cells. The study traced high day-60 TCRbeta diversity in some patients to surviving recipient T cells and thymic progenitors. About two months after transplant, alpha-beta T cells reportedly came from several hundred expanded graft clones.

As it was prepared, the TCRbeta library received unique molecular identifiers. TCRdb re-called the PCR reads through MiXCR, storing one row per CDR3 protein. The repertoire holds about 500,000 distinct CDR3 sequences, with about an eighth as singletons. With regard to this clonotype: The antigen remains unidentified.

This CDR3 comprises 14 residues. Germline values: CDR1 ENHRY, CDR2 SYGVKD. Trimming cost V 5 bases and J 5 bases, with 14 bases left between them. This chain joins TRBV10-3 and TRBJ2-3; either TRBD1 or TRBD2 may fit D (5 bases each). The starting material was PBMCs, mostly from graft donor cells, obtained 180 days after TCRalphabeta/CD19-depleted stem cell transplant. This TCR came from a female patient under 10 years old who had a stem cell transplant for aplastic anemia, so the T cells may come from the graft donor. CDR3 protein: CAISPGPPIDTQYF. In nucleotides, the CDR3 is TGTGCCATCAGTCCGGGACCCCCCATAGATACGCAGTATTTT.